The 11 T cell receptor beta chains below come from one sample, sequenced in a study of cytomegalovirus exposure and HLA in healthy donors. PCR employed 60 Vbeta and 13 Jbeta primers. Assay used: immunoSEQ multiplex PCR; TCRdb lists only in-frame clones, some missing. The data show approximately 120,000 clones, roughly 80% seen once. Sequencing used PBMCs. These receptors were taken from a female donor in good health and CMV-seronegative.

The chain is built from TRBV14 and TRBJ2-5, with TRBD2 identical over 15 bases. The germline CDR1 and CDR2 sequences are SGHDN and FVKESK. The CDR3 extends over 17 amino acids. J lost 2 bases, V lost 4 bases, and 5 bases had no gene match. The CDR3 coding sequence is TGTGCCAGCAGCCTGGGACTAGCGGGGGGCCGTCAAGAGACCCAGTACTTC. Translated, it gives CASSLGLAGGRQETQYF.

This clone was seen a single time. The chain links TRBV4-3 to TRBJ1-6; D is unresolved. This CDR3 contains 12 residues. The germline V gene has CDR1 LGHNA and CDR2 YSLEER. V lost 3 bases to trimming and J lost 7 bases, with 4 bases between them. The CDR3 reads CASSHQNSPLHF. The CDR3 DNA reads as TGCGCCAGCAGCCATCAAAATTCACCCCTCCACTTT.

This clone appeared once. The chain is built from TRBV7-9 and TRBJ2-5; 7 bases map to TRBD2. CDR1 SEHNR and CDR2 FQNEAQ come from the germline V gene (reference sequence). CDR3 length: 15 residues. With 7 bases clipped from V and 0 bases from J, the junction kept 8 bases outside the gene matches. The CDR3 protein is CASTKTGGYQETQYF. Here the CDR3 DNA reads TGTGCCAGCACCAAAACGGGGGGTTACCAAGAGACCCAGTACTTC.

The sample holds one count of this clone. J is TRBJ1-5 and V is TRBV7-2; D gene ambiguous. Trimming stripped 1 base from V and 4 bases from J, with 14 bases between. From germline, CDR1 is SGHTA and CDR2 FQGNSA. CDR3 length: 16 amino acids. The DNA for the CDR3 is TGTGCCAGCAGCTTAGTGGGCGGCGGAGGGAATCAGCCCCAGCATTTT. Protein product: CASSLVGGGGNQPQHF.

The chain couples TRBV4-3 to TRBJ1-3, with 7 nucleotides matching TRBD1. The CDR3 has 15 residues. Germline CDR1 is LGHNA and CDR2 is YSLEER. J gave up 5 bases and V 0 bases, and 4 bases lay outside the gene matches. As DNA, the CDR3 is TGCGCCAGCAGCCAAGATAGACAGGGTAGAAACACCATATATTTT. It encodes CASSQDRQGRNTIYF.

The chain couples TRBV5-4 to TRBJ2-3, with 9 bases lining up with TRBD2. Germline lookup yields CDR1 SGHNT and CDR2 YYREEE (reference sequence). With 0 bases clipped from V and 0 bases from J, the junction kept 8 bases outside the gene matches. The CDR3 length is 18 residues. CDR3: CASSLGLTSGPSTDTQYF. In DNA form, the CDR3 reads TGTGCCAGCAGCTTGGGCCTGACTAGCGGCCCTAGCACAGATACGCAGTATTTT.

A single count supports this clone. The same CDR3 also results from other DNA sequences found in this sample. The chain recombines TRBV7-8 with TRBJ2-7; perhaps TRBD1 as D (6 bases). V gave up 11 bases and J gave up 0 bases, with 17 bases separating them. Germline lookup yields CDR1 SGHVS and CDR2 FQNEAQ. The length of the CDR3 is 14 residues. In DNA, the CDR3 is TGTGCCTCAGGGGCAGGTCTTCCCTCCTACGAGCAGTACTTC. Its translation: CASGAGLPSYEQYF.

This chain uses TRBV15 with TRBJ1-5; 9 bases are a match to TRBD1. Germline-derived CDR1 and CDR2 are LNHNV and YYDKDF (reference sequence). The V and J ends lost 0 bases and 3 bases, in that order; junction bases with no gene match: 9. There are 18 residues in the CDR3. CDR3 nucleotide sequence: TGTGCCACCAGCAGAGACCTCCTGACAGGGGGTTCCAATCAGCCCCAGCATTTT. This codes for CATSRDLLTGGSNQPQHF.

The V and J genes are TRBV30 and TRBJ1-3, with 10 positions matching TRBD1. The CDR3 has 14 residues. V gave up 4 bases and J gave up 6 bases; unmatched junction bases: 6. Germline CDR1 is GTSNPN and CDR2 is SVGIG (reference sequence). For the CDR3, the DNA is TGTGCCTGGATGCTAGGGACAGGGGCAAACACCATATATTTT. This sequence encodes CAWMLGTGANTIYF.

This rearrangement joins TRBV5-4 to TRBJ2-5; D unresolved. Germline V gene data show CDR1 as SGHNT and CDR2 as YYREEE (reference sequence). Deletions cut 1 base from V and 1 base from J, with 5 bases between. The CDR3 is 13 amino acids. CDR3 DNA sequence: TGTGCCAGCAGCTTGCCCAGCCAAGAGACCCAGTACTTC. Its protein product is CASSLPSQETQYF.

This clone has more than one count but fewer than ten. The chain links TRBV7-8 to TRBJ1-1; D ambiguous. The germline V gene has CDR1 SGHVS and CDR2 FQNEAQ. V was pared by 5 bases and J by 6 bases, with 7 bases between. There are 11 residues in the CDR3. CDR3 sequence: CASSGTAEAFF. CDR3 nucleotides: TGTGCCAGCAGCGGCACAGCTGAAGCTTTCTTT.